Below are 26 T cell receptor beta chains sequenced from a single sample in a study of T cell repertoires in cytomegalovirus infection. TCRdb reprocessed the reads with MiXCR, giving one entry per CDR3 protein. Of hundreds of thousands of distinct CDR3 sequences listed, around a sixth are singletons. The sequencing sample was made of PBMCs. The receptors stem from a human donor in good health (CMV status not recorded). Some clones in this sample may be carry-over from other donors' samples.

This clonotype was seen a few times. The V and J genes are TRBV5-1 and TRBJ2-5; the match to TRBD2 covers 9 bases. V dropped 0 bases and J dropped 3; count of bases not matched to a gene: 6. There are 16 residues in the CDR3. Germline loops: CDR1 SGHRS, CDR2 YFSETQ. CDR3 protein: CASSLEGLAWEETQYF. In DNA, the CDR3 is TGCGCCAGCAGCTTGGAAGGACTAGCGTGGGAAGAGACCCAGTACTTC. The whole variable domain, filled in from reference TRBV5-1 and TRBJ2-5, reads KAGVTQTPRYLIKTRGQQVTLSCSPISGHRSVSWYQQTPGQGLQFLFEYFSETQRNKGNFPGRFSGRQFSNSRSEMNVSTLELGDSALYLCASSLEGLAWEETQYFGPGTRLLVL.

This clonotype was found many times. The chain recombines TRBV28 with TRBJ2-7, with D tentatively TRBD2 (6 bases). Germline CDR1 and CDR2: MDHEN and SYDVKM. V lost 3 bases and J 6 bases, leaving 18 bases between the germline ends. The CDR3 runs to 15 residues. CDR3 bases: TGTGCCAGCAGTTTGGGGGGTATTCGTTCTTCCGAGCAGTACTTC. Its protein is CASSLGGIRSSEQYF.

Many counts were recorded for this clonotype. The genes are TRBV7-2 and TRBJ2-1; D perhaps matches TRBD1 (6 bases). Germline values: CDR1 SGHTA, CDR2 FQGNSA. This CDR3 region has 15 residues. The V end was cut by 6 bases, the J end by 6 bases, with 18 bases between. CDR3 protein: CASSPTGSLRNEQFF. The CDR3 DNA reads as TGTGCCAGCAGTCCAACAGGGTCCCTTCGCAATGAGCAGTTCTTC.

The V and J genes are TRBV20-1 and TRBJ2-7; a possible D gene is TRBD2 (6 bases). The CDR3 totals 15 residues. With 3 bases removed from V and 1 base from J, the gap between germline ends came to 16 bases. Per the germline V gene, CDR1 is DFQATT and CDR2 is SNEGSKA (reference sequence). The chain's CDR3 is CSASDPGTESYEQYF. The CDR3 nucleotides are TGCAGTGCTAGTGATCCCGGGACTGAATCCTACGAGCAGTACTTC.

This clonotype was seen a few times. This chain uses TRBV11-3 with TRBJ2-5; 7 bases map to TRBD2. The CDR3 has 18 amino acids. CDR1 is SGHNT and CDR2 is YENEEA in the germline V gene. V was pared by 0 bases and J by 5 bases, with 15 bases of the junction left unmatched. The CDR3 coding sequence is TGTGCCAGCAGCTTAGATTTGTCGGGAGGCCCCATGGTCGAGACCCAGTACTTC. Translation gives CASSLDLSGGPMVETQYF. Based on the CDR3 plus reference TRBV11-3 and TRBJ2-5, the full variable domain is EAGVVQSPRYKIIEKKQPVAFWCNPISGHNTLYWYLQNLGQGPELLIRYENEEAVDDSQLPKDRFSAERLKGVDSTLKIQPAELGDSAVYLCASSLDLSGGPMVETQYFGPGTRLLVL.

The chain joins TRBV3-1 to TRBJ1-2; no clear D gene. Germline V gives CDR1 LGHDT, CDR2 YNNKEL (reference sequence). V gave up 0 bases and J gave up 2 bases, with 13 bases separating them. The length of the CDR3 is 16 residues. As DNA, the CDR3 is TGTGCCAGCAGCCAAGATCTCGGGAGGCTAAACTATGGCTACACCTTC. This sequence encodes CASSQDLGRLNYGYTF.

This chain joins TRBV25-1 and TRBJ2-3; D gene unclear. The CDR3 has 11 residues. The ends were cut back, 4 bases at V and 7 bases at J, with 6 bases in the middle. Germline loops: CDR1 MGHDK, CDR2 SYGVNS. The CDR3 DNA reads as TGTGCCAGCAGTGCAGATAATACGCAGTATTTT. It yields the protein CASSADNTQYF.

This clonotype was seen a handful of times. The rearrangement uses TRBV12-3 or TRBV12-4 and TRBJ2-5; D is undetermined. Trimming cost V 5 bases and J 7 bases, with 17 bases left between them. The CDR3 sequence is 14 residues long. CDR3 coding DNA: TGTGCCAGCAGTCCTACATATTTCGAAGGGACCCAGTACTTC. Amino acids: CASSPTYFEGTQYF.

There are many counts of this clonotype. The gene calls are TRBV4-1 and TRBJ2-7; D is perhaps TRBD1 (6 bases). Germline CDR1 MGHRA, CDR2 YSYEKL. This CDR3 comprises 13 residues. V was clipped by 1 base and J by 4 bases, with 8 bases between them. This CDR3 reads CASSQVQGYEQYF. CDR3 nucleotide sequence: TGCGCCAGCAGCCAAGTCCAGGGGTACGAGCAGTACTTC.

Points on this clonotype: The junction differs from germline at one of its ends, possibly a read error. The chain has TRBV6-6 and TRBJ2-4, with TRBD1 identical over 10 bases. The germline CDR1 and CDR2 sequences are MNHNY and SVGAGI (reference sequence). The length of the CDR3 is 15 residues. DNA of the CDR3: TGTGTCAGCAGTTACTCGGGACAGGGGAAAAACATTCAGTACTTC. It encodes CVSSYSGQGKNIQYF.

This clonotype was counted only a few times. The chain uses TRBV19 and TRBJ1-5; perhaps TRBD1 as D (5 bases). Trimming took 2 bases from V and 4 from J, leaving 9 bases between them. Per the germline V gene, CDR1 is LNHDA and CDR2 is SQIVND (reference sequence). The length of the CDR3 is 14 residues. The CDR3 is CASSIYGGNQPQHF. The CDR3 coding sequence is TGTGCCAGTAGTATATACGGGGGGAATCAGCCCCAGCATTTT.

The rearrangement uses TRBV15 and TRBJ1-3; no clear D. This CDR3 contains 17 residues. The germline gives CDR1 LNHNV, CDR2 YYDKDF (reference sequence). V lost 1 base and J 0 bases, leaving 13 bases between the germline ends. The CDR3 DNA reads TGTGCCACCAGCAGAGTTCCTACGGCTAACTCTGGAAACACCATATATTTT. It encodes CATSRVPTANSGNTIYF.

This clonotype was recorded at least ten times. The chain joins TRBV6-1 to TRBJ2-6, with 8 positions matching TRBD1. CDR3 size: 14 residues. Germline assignment: CDR1 MNHNS and CDR2 SASEGT. V shed 5 bases, J shed 13 bases, and the junction held 10 bases outside the gene matches. CDR3 DNA sequence: TGTGCCAGCAGTCCGGACAGGGCTCGGCAGGTCCTGACTTTC. It yields the protein CASSPDRARQVLTF.

The chain joins TRBV10-3 to TRBJ2-2; possibly TRBD1 for D (6 bases). Germline V gene lookup returns CDR1 ENHRY and CDR2 SYGVKD. V lost 3 bases and J 5 bases, leaving 19 bases between the germline ends. The CDR3 runs to 17 residues. CDR3 amino acids: CAISEGVDSLNTGELFF. The CDR3 coding sequence is TGTGCCATCAGTGAAGGTGTGGACAGTTTAAATACCGGGGAGCTGTTTTTT.

The gene calls are TRBV5-1 and TRBJ2-1; perhaps TRBD2 as D (6 bases). In germline, CDR1 is SGHRS, CDR2 YFSETQ. V lost 2 bases to trimming and J lost 5 bases, with 14 bases between them. The CDR3 is 15 residues long. The CDR3 region has the DNA TGCGCCAGCAGCTTAGGACCGGAGGGTGACAATGAGCAGTTCTTC. Translated, it gives CASSLGPEGDNEQFF.

The chain links TRBV11-2 to TRBJ2-7, with 9 bases identical to TRBD2. The germline V gene has CDR1 SGHAT and CDR2 FQNNGV. The CDR3 runs 16 residues. J gave up 1 base and V 2 bases, and 6 bases lay outside the gene matches. CDR3 sequence: CASSLWPAGGSYEQYF. As DNA, the CDR3 is TGTGCCAGCAGCTTATGGCCAGCGGGGGGATCCTACGAGCAGTACTTC.

This clonotype has ten or more counts. This chain joins TRBV7-2 and TRBJ2-3; TRBD2 matches 8 bases. This CDR3 is 14 amino acids long. The trim removed 3 bases at V and 6 bases at J, leaving 5 bases unmatched. Germline V gives CDR1 SGHTA, CDR2 FQGNSA. CDR3 coding DNA: TGTGCCAGCAGCTTGGCCATAGCGGGGGATACGCAGTATTTT. Translating gives CASSLAIAGDTQYF.

In this sample, this clonotype turned up a few times. This chain connects TRBV9 to TRBJ2-1; the match to TRBD2 covers 7 bases. The germline V gene encodes CDR1 SGDLS and CDR2 YYNGEE. The CDR3 extends over 12 amino acids. V lost 2 bases, J lost 9 bases, and 2 bases stayed unmatched. CDR3 in amino acids: CASSVGLGEQFF. CDR3 DNA sequence: TGTGCCAGCAGCGTCGGACTAGGTGAGCAGTTCTTC.

This clonotype was seen a few times. The CDR3 reads CASNPGVRTEAFF. As DNA, the CDR3 is TGTGCCAGCAACCCCGGGGTGAGGACTGAAGCTTTCTTT. This sequence joins TRBV2 and TRBJ1-1; D uncertain. V gave up 7 bases and J gave up 5 bases, with 14 bases separating them. The CDR3 length is 13 residues. The germline V gene has CDR1 SNHLY and CDR2 FYNNEI.

This clonotype came up many times. The chain has TRBV4-1 and TRBJ2-5, with D perhaps matching TRBD2 (5 bases). V was clipped by 3 bases and J by 5 bases, with 19 bases between them. There are 16 residues in the CDR3. Germline CDR1 MGHRA, CDR2 YSYEKL. In DNA form, the CDR3 reads TGCGCCAGCAGCCATTTCGAGGGTGCCGCAAGGGAGACCCAGTACTTC. Its protein is CASSHFEGAARETQYF.

This clonotype was seen repeatedly, ten times or more. The chain carries TRBV7-9 and TRBJ2-1, with 15 bases identical to TRBD2. The germline CDR1 and CDR2 sequences are SEHNR and FQNEAQ (reference sequence). Losses at the gene ends were 4 bases for V and 6 bases for J; bases not matched to a gene: 16. The CDR3 contains 20 residues. Here the CDR3 DNA reads TGTGCCAGCAGCTCCCAAGGACTAGCGGGGGGGCTTGTATTCGGCAATGAGCAGTTCTTC. It yields the protein CASSSQGLAGGLVFGNEQFF.

CDR3: CASSFGDREEQYF. In nucleotides, the CDR3 is TGTGCCAGCTCCTTCGGGGACCGGGAAGAGCAGTACTTC. The rearrangement uses TRBV28 and TRBJ2-7; D tentatively fits TRBD1 or TRBD2 (5 bases each). Germline CDR1 and CDR2: MDHEN and SYDVKM. CDR3 length: 13 residues. Trimming cost V 8 bases and J 7 bases, with 18 bases left between them.

There are a few counts of this clonotype. This CDR3 reads CASSHRDGDTGELFF. CDR3 nucleotides: TGTGCCAGCAGCCACCGGGACGGTGACACCGGGGAGCTGTTTTTT. J is TRBJ2-2 and V is TRBV7-8, with D perhaps assigned TRBD1 or TRBD2 (5 bases each). The CDR3 sequence is 15 residues long. Germline CDR1 reads SGHVS; CDR2 reads FQNEAQ. The germline V and J ends were trimmed by 5 bases and 3 bases, with 13 bases remaining between them.

This clonotype has ten or more counts. The rearrangement joins TRBV7-9 to TRBJ2-5; 16 bases fit TRBD2. The J segment lost 1 base and the V segment lost 7 bases, leaving 15 bases of the junction unmatched. CDR3 length: 20 amino acids. Germline assignment: CDR1 SEHNR and CDR2 FQNEAQ (reference sequence). CDR3 DNA sequence: TGTGCCAGCACCCTTGGGACTAGCGGGGGGGCCCTATCACTCCAAGAGACCCAGTACTTC. Translated: CASTLGTSGGALSLQETQYF.

This clonotype was picked up a small number of times. V and J are TRBV20-1 and TRBJ1-5; D is undetermined. The CDR3 contains 13 residues. Germline CDR1 DFQATT, CDR2 SNEGSKA (reference sequence). V dropped 6 bases and J dropped 6 bases, with 15 bases sitting between them. DNA for the CDR3: TGCAGTGCGATTGGGCAGTCCGGTCAGCCCCAGCATTTT. Its translation is CSAIGQSGQPQHF.

The CDR3 DNA reads TGTGCCAGCAGCCAACCGTCGCAGGGGGCCAATGAAAAACTGTTTTTT. Translating it yields CASSQPSQGANEKLFF. The rearrangement links TRBV4-2 to TRBJ1-4; 8 bases align to TRBD1. The CDR3 is made up of 16 amino acids. Germline V lookup: CDR1 LGHNA, CDR2 YNFKEQ. The V segment lost 2 bases and the J segment 5 bases; nucleotides outside the gene matches: 7.